The T cell receptor (beta chain) under discussion was sequenced for a study of monozygotic twins with inflammatory bowel disease. A template switching step added UMIs, each with a 6-nucleotide sample barcode. Researchers put TCRalpha and TCRbeta cDNA through two nested PCRs lasting roughly 16 and 10 cycles. With the 5' RACE reads reprocessed, TCRdb shows one record per CDR3 protein and no DNA. Listed are a few hundred thousand distinct CDR3 sequences; around 1.5% falls within the top ten. With respect to this clonotype: No antigen is known for it.

The CDR3 spans 19 residues. Per germline, CDR1 LGHDT and CDR2 YNNKEL (reference sequence). Study observations and caveats: Patients got different immunosuppressive treatments, which may have made their repertoires more variable. No repertoire similarity difference was seen between concordant and discordant twins; power was possibly limited.

The specimen was blood. The genes are TRBV3-1 and TRBJ1-2; no DNA is available, so the TRBD1 call from TCRdb remains unchecked. The receptor was isolated from a human donor with ulcerative colitis or Crohn's disease, or a healthy co-twin of an affected twin (not recorded which). This chain's CDR3 is CASSPFWDSPLRVRRGYTF.